This entry is about one T cell receptor beta chain. As yet, its antigen is unknown. The PCR employed 60 Vbeta primers together with 13 Jbeta primers. Assay used: immunoSEQ multiplex PCR; TCRdb lists only in-frame clones, some missing. The top ten hold more than 0.7% of the sample, which has over 100,000 clones, about 70% seen once. These data belong to a study of cytomegalovirus exposure and HLA in healthy donors. Findings and limits, study-wide: Listed as cytomegalovirus-associated were roughly 180 TCR beta chains. Among the CMV-associated chains, three were confirmed in vitro as specific for CMV antigens. TCR sequences were mostly rare, though some public TCRs occurred in many donors. Later analysis demonstrated an association between a missense DCLRE1C variant and TCR beta V- and J-gene trimming.

Per germline, CDR1 SGHRS and CDR2 YFSETQ. There are 14 residues in the CDR3. Trimming cost V 0 bases and J 5 bases, with 11 bases left between them. The sequenced material came from PBMCs. This chain joins TRBV5-1 and TRBJ2-5, with TRBD2 as a possible D gene (6 bases). The sequence was collected from a woman aged 25-40 years in good health and CMV-seronegative. This CDR3 reads CASSLGSGGETQYF. CDR3 DNA: TGCGCCAGCAGCTTGGGATCAGGAGGGGAGACCCAGTACTTC.